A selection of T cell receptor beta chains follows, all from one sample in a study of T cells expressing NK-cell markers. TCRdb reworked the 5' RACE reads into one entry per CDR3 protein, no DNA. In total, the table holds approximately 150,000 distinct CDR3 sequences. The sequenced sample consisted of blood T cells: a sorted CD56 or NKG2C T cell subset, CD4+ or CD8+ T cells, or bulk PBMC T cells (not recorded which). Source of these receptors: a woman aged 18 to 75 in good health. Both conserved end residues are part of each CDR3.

CDR3aa: CATREGRTEAFF; j_gene: TRBJ1-1; len: 12; v_gene: TRBV27
CDR3aa: CASSLDTNQETQYF; j_gene: TRBJ2-5; len: 14; v_gene: TRBV5-1
CDR3aa: CASSPARDRGYYEQYF; j_gene: TRBJ2-7; len: 16; v_gene: TRBV7-7
CDR3aa: CASSSALSPGTDSYEQYF; j_gene: TRBJ2-7; len: 18; v_gene: TRBV12-3/TRBV12-4
CDR3aa: CASSRGTGLNQPQHF; j_gene: TRBJ1-5; len: 15; v_gene: TRBV28
CDR3aa: CASSQGGGFTDTQYF; j_gene: TRBJ2-3; len: 15; v_gene: TRBV4-1
CDR3aa: CASAIDSGGNEKLFF; j_gene: TRBJ1-4; len: 15; v_gene: TRBV3-1
CDR3aa: CASSLFEAGNGYTF; j_gene: TRBJ1-2; len: 14; v_gene: TRBV12-3/TRBV12-4
CDR3aa: CASSRTASNTEAFF; j_gene: TRBJ1-1; len: 14; v_gene: TRBV6-1
CDR3aa: CASSQAGTSYYNEQFF; j_gene: TRBJ2-1; len: 16; v_gene: TRBV4-2
CDR3aa: CASRKGQITNYGYTF; j_gene: TRBJ1-2; len: 15; v_gene: TRBV19
CDR3aa: CSVVTRVSAEAFF; j_gene: TRBJ1-1; len: 13; v_gene: TRBV29-1
CDR3aa: CSARFAGGEKLFF; j_gene: TRBJ1-4; len: 13; v_gene: TRBV20-1
CDR3aa: CASSYYLAGGYEQFF; j_gene: TRBJ2-1; len: 15; v_gene: TRBV6-5
CDR3aa: CASSQGFLAGGYEQYF; j_gene: TRBJ2-7; len: 16; v_gene: TRBV4-1
CDR3aa: CAISELSGGENEQFF; j_gene: TRBJ2-1; len: 15; v_gene: TRBV10-3
CDR3aa: CASSPGSIQETQYF; j_gene: TRBJ2-5; len: 14; v_gene: TRBV5-1
CDR3aa: CSVDVSRDGELFF; j_gene: TRBJ2-2; len: 13; v_gene: TRBV29-1
CDR3aa: CASSGTGTAYPQPQHF; j_gene: TRBJ1-5; len: 16; v_gene: TRBV7-9
CDR3aa: CASSLAGAGGNEQFF; j_gene: TRBJ2-1; len: 15; v_gene: TRBV12-3/TRBV12-4
CDR3aa: CSATSGTGLYEQYF; j_gene: TRBJ2-7; len: 14; v_gene: TRBV20-1
CDR3aa: CASSSRTGGNTIYF; j_gene: TRBJ1-3; len: 14; v_gene: TRBV12-3/TRBV12-4
CDR3aa: CATSDVGLAGKNEQFF; j_gene: TRBJ2-1; len: 16; v_gene: TRBV24-1
CDR3aa: CASSRGDRDQETQYF; j_gene: TRBJ2-5; len: 15; v_gene: TRBV5-1
CDR3aa: CASSLEENTEAFF; j_gene: TRBJ1-1; len: 13; v_gene: TRBV7-6
CDR3aa: CASQTLQETQYF; j_gene: TRBJ2-5; len: 12; v_gene: TRBV5-6
CDR3aa: CASSPGLAGAVINLYNEQFF; j_gene: TRBJ2-1; len: 20; v_gene: TRBV7-8
CDR3aa: CASSLGTSGIDEQFF; j_gene: TRBJ2-1; len: 15; v_gene: TRBV13
CDR3aa: CASSYQGRGAFF; j_gene: TRBJ1-1; len: 12; v_gene: TRBV6-6
CDR3aa: CASSQPKTGRPYEQYF; j_gene: TRBJ2-7; len: 16; v_gene: TRBV4-1
CDR3aa: CSARPAGLAGDKDTQYF; j_gene: TRBJ2-3; len: 17; v_gene: TRBV20-1
CDR3aa: CSAARSNSYNEQFF; j_gene: TRBJ2-1; len: 14; v_gene: TRBV20-1
CDR3aa: CASTKQGRTEAFF; j_gene: TRBJ1-1; len: 13; v_gene: TRBV11-2